A single sample gave rise to the 21 T cell receptor beta chains below, sequenced in a study of T-cell reconstitution after alpha-beta-depleted transplantation in children. The TCRbeta library was prepared with unique molecular identifiers. TCRdb re-called the PCR reads with MiXCR, one entry per CDR3 protein. Among hundreds of thousands of distinct CDR3 sequences, around 13% were seen once, and the ten largest hold roughly 2.6%. The sample here was PBMCs from the stem cell graft donor, taken from the stem cell graft. Every receptor here comes from a human donor who donated a stem cell graft to a child with acute lymphoblastic leukemia.

Concerning this clonotype itself: A single base separates this from a much larger clone, so it may be a read error. The V and J genes are TRBV6-5 and TRBJ2-3; D possibly corresponds to TRBD2 (6 bases). The CDR3 consists of 16 residues. Germline V gene sequence: CDR1 MNHEY, CDR2 SVGAGI. The CDR3 DNA is TGTGCCAGCAGTTACTCCCTAGCGTCGATCACAGATCCGCAGTATTTT. This gives the protein CASSYSLASITDPQYF.

CDR3 sequence (DNA): TGTGCCAGCTCACCACCGAGGACAGGAAATAATGAAAAACTGTTTTTT. Protein product: CASSPPRTGNNEKLFF. The chain combines TRBV18 with TRBJ1-4, with 7 bases identical to TRBD1. Trimming cost V 0 bases and J 4 bases; bases outside gene matches: 5. The CDR3 covers 16 residues. Germline values: CDR1 KGHSH, CDR2 LQKENI.

This clonotype was seen many times. The chain couples TRBV7-2 to TRBJ2-7; D is uncertain. Germline CDR1 reads SGHTA; CDR2 reads FQGNSA. The CDR3 sequence is 9 residues long. Trimming took 8 bases from V and 3 from J, leaving 2 bases between them. Written as DNA, the CDR3 is TGTGCCAGCGGCTACGAGCAGTACTTC. Translation gives CASGYEQYF.

This clonotype was recorded at least ten times. The rearrangement joins TRBV20-1 to TRBJ2-1; 10 nucleotides align to TRBD2. The CDR3 sequence is 16 residues long. The ends lost 2 bases at V and 3 bases at J; junction bases unmatched: 7. Germline loops: CDR1 DFQATT, CDR2 SNEGSKA (reference sequence). CDR3 bases: TGCAGTGCTAGACCCCTTTTAGCGGGGGGCTACAATGAGCAGTTCTTC. Translating gives CSARPLLAGGYNEQFF.

This clonotype was counted at least ten times. V is TRBV5-1 and J is TRBJ1-1; maybe TRBD1 (5 bases). The V and J ends lost 4 bases and 1 base respectively, with 11 bases between them. Looked up from germline, CDR1 is SGHRS and CDR2 is YFSETQ. This CDR3 comprises 14 residues. The CDR3: CASSPGQTNTEAFF. CDR3 nucleotides: TGCGCCAGCAGCCCAGGGCAAACGAACACTGAAGCTTTCTTT.

This clonotype was counted many times. The chain links TRBV5-1 to TRBJ2-7; 10 nucleotides match TRBD2. Per the germline V gene, CDR1 is SGHRS and CDR2 is YFSETQ. Trimming took 1 base from V and 5 from J; bases not matched to a gene: 6. CDR3 length: 15 residues. The CDR3 sequence: CASSLITSGTHEQYF. The CDR3 bases are TGCGCCAGCAGCTTGATAACTAGCGGGACCCACGAGCAGTACTTC.

In this sample, this clonotype turned up many times. The rearrangement links TRBV27 to TRBJ2-7; the D gene is possibly TRBD2 (7 bases). V lost 6 bases, J lost 4 bases, and 19 bases lay in between. Germline CDR1 is MNHEY and CDR2 is SMNVEV (reference sequence). The CDR3 is 15 residues long. The CDR3 region has the DNA TGTGCCAGCAGCCACCGGGGCGGGGGCGGGTACGAGCAGTACTTC. This encodes CASSHRGGGGYEQYF.

This clonotype showed up many times. The rearrangement joins TRBV12-3 or TRBV12-4 to TRBJ1-4; TRBD1 matches at 7 bases. The CDR3 runs 16 residues. Unmatched junction bases numbered 5, after V lost 3 bases and J lost 1 base. The CDR3, as DNA: TGTGCCAGCAGTTTCCGACAGGGAGGAACTAATGAAAAACTGTTTTTT. It is translated as CASSFRQGGTNEKLFF.

This clonotype was counted ten times or more. For the CDR3, the DNA is TGTGCCAGCACCCCACGGCAGGGGGCCTTCGGCGGGGAGCTGTTTTTT. Amino acid sequence: CASTPRQGAFGGELFF. J is TRBJ2-2 and V is TRBV27; 8 nucleotides agree with TRBD1. V lost 7 bases and J lost 7; bases outside the gene matches: 14. The CDR3 loop spans 16 amino acids. Germline V gene data show CDR1 as MNHEY and CDR2 as SMNVEV (reference sequence).

At least ten counts were recorded for this clonotype. The gene calls are TRBV4-3 and TRBJ2-3; TRBD1 is a possible D gene (5 bases). CDR1 is LGHNA and CDR2 is YSLEER in the germline V gene. The CDR3 extends over 17 amino acids. Trimming stripped 1 base from V and 5 bases from J, with 19 bases between. The CDR3 DNA is TGCGCCAGCAGCCAAGGTGGCAGGGTGTTTATAAGAGATACGCAGTATTTT. Its protein product is CASSQGGRVFIRDTQYF.

This chain connects TRBV12-3 or TRBV12-4 to TRBJ2-6, with 9 positions matching TRBD1. Trimming removed 5 bases from V and 0 bases from J; junction bases left unmatched: 11. The CDR3 runs to 19 residues. CDR3 region: CASSPTGGQGHSGANVLTF. For the CDR3, the DNA is TGTGCCAGCAGTCCCACAGGGGGACAGGGTCACTCTGGGGCCAACGTCCTGACTTTC.

The sample holds many counts of this clonotype. The chain has TRBV10-3 and TRBJ1-5, with D perhaps matching TRBD1 (6 bases). The CDR3 contains 16 residues. Germline CDR1 and CDR2: ENHRY and SYGVKD. V shed 0 bases and J shed 0 bases, with 9 bases lying between them. The CDR3 protein is CAISESWTDSNQPQHF. As DNA, the CDR3 is TGTGCCATCAGTGAGTCGTGGACAGATAGCAATCAGCCCCAGCATTTT.

The chain joins TRBV27 to TRBJ1-2; tentative D call: TRBD1 (5 bases). Germline loops: CDR1 MNHEY, CDR2 SMNVEV (reference sequence). V was shortened by 6 bases and J by 0 bases, with 23 bases between the two germline ends. The CDR3 extends over 18 amino acids. CDR3 bases: TGTGCCAGCAGGGCCCTATTTGGGGACTTCTTGTCTAACTATGGCTACACCTTC. Residues: CASRALFGDFLSNYGYTF.

This clonotype was seen ten or more times. The rearrangement uses TRBV4-3 and TRBJ1-5; no clear D gene. This CDR3 has 15 amino acids. Trimming removed 2 bases at V and 3 bases at J, with 11 bases between. The V gene's germline CDR1 is LGHNA and CDR2 YSLEER. CDR3 protein: CASSQSAQNNQPQHF. The CDR3 DNA sequence: TGCGCCAGCAGCCAAAGTGCGCAGAACAATCAGCCCCAGCATTTT.

This clonotype has ten or more counts. The chain joins TRBV27 to TRBJ2-7, with a tentative D call TRBD1 (7 bases). Looked up from germline, CDR1 is MNHEY and CDR2 is SMNVEV (reference sequence). V lost 6 bases, J lost 9 bases, and 18 bases lay in between. The CDR3 covers 13 residues. CDR3 in amino acids: CASSSGGTRVQYF. CDR3 coding DNA: TGTGCCAGCAGCTCAGGGGGGACGAGAGTGCAGTACTTC.

This clonotype was seen ten or more times. The V call is TRBV3-1, the J call TRBJ2-7, with 11 bases that match TRBD1. V shed 5 bases, J shed 4 bases, and the junction held 7 bases outside the gene matches. Germline V gene sequence: CDR1 LGHDT, CDR2 YNNKEL (reference sequence). The CDR3 is 15 residues long. CDR3 DNA sequence: TGTGCCAGCAGCGCTCCCGGGACAGGGGGTTACGAGCAGTACTTC. Amino acids: CASSAPGTGGYEQYF.

This clonotype was counted ten times or more. This rearrangement joins TRBV10-3 to TRBJ1-2, with TRBD1 identical over 8 bases. Germline-derived CDR1 and CDR2 are ENHRY and SYGVKD. Unmatched junction bases numbered 6, after V lost 6 bases and J lost 6 bases. This CDR3 comprises 13 residues. CDR3 region: CAIRIGQGNGYTF. The CDR3 bases are TGTGCCATCAGGATAGGACAGGGAAATGGCTACACCTTC.

Many counts were recorded for this clonotype. This chain joins TRBV27 and TRBJ1-6; unclear D gene. Trimming left V 5 bases short and J 8 bases short, with 13 bases between. This CDR3 region has 14 residues. The germline V gene has CDR1 MNHEY and CDR2 SMNVEV (reference sequence). The CDR3 sequence is CASSVGPRDSPLHF. CDR3 in DNA: TGTGCCAGCAGTGTCGGACCTAGGGATTCACCCCTCCACTTT.

This clonotype was counted ten times or more. The rearrangement links TRBV6-6 to TRBJ2-7; 9 nucleotides match TRBD1. This CDR3 is built from 13 residues. Germline V gene sequence: CDR1 MNHNY, CDR2 SVGAGI (reference sequence). V shed 5 bases, J shed 6 bases, and the junction held 5 bases outside the gene matches. CDR3 protein: CASSPRQGVEQYF. For the CDR3, the DNA is TGTGCCAGCAGTCCTCGACAGGGGGTCGAGCAGTACTTC.

This clonotype showed up many times. The chain employs TRBV20-1 and TRBJ1-1; no firm D call. The germline gives CDR1 DFQATT, CDR2 SNEGSKA (reference sequence). The germline V and J ends were trimmed by 6 bases and 3 bases, with 14 bases remaining between them. The CDR3 length is 13 residues. The CDR3 DNA follows: TGCAGTGCCCAAACCCGCAAGGACACTGAAGCTTTCTTT. Encoded protein: CSAQTRKDTEAFF.

J is TRBJ1-6 and V is TRBV27; D is undetermined. The CDR3 consists of 17 residues. The germline V and J ends were trimmed by 0 bases and 0 bases, with 9 bases remaining between them. Germline V CDR1 and CDR2: MNHEY, SMNVEV (reference sequence). CDR3 region: CASSLSSGVSYNSPLHF. As DNA, the CDR3 is TGTGCCAGCAGTTTATCGTCCGGGGTCTCCTATAATTCACCCCTCCACTTT.